This passage covers 22 T cell receptor beta chains from one sample sequenced in a study of blood T cell repertoires in COVID-19. The method was immunoSEQ multiplex PCR; TCRdb's version includes in-frame clones alone and lacks a portion of them. The repertoire holds some 9,200 clones, 80% seen once, with around 6.9% in the top ten. Sequences were obtained from peripheral blood. The receptors were sampled from a man between 65 and 85 years old with active COVID-19.

The table lists this clone with a few counts. This rearrangement joins TRBV19 to TRBJ2-1; the D gene is possibly TRBD2 (6 bases). There are 12 residues in the CDR3. Per germline, CDR1 LNHDA and CDR2 SQIVND (reference sequence). The ends were cut back, 6 bases at V and 9 bases at J, with 12 bases in the middle. CDR3 region: CASRVSGGEQFF. The CDR3 DNA reads TGTGCCAGTAGGGTTAGCGGCGGTGAGCAGTTCTTC.

J is TRBJ1-4 and V is TRBV6-1; D may be TRBD1 (5 bases). Germline-derived CDR1 and CDR2 are MNHNS and SASEGT. The CDR3 spans 15 residues. V lost 3 bases, J lost 7 bases, and 15 bases lay in between. CDR3 sequence reads: CASSDGGTAGEKLFF. The CDR3, as DNA: TGTGCCAGCAGTGACGGCGGGACGGCAGGTGAAAAACTGTTTTTT.

The V and J genes are TRBV11-2 and TRBJ1-2; D remains unclear. The V and J ends lost 5 bases and 3 bases respectively, with 19 bases between them. The CDR3 contains 16 residues. The germline CDR1 and CDR2 sequences are SGHAT and FQNNGV. For the CDR3, the DNA is TGTGCCAGCAGCCCCCTGGCTGTTCTTAATGACTATGGCTACACCTTC. Translated: CASSPLAVLNDYGYTF.

Written as DNA, the CDR3 is TGTGCCAGCAGCGGGGGACTAGCGGGACAGACAGATACGCAGTATTTT. It specifies CASSGGLAGQTDTQYF. The rearrangement joins TRBV7-3 to TRBJ2-3, with 13 nucleotides matching TRBD2. Germline V CDR1 and CDR2: SGHTA, FQGTGA. The CDR3 sequence is 16 residues long. V was pared by 5 bases and J by 3 bases, with 5 bases of the junction left unmatched.

This clone was counted a single time. The chain links TRBV28 to TRBJ1-2; tentatively, D is TRBD1 (6 bases). Deletions cut 3 bases from V and 4 bases from J, with 6 bases between. Germline V gives CDR1 MDHEN, CDR2 SYDVKM. This CDR3 comprises 12 residues. The CDR3 DNA is TGTGCCAGCAGTTTGGGGGCCTATGGCTACACCTTC. Protein product: CASSLGAYGYTF.

The V gene is TRBV7-2, the J gene TRBJ1-2; D gene uncertain. In germline, CDR1 is SGHTA, CDR2 FQGNSA. The CDR3 consists of 13 residues. V lost 1 base and J 2 bases, leaving 5 bases between the germline ends. CDR3 region: CASSLGGNYGYTF. The CDR3 region has the DNA TGTGCCAGCAGCTTAGGAGGGAACTATGGCTACACCTTC.

This clone was picked up one time. The chain uses TRBV5-1 and TRBJ2-3; possible D gene TRBD2, 6 bases. V was trimmed by 4 bases and J by 6 bases, leaving 21 bases between them. Germline lookup yields CDR1 SGHRS and CDR2 YFSETQ. This CDR3 has 16 amino acids. As DNA, the CDR3 is TGCGCCAGCAGCCAAGCTAGCGCCCACGGGGCGGATACGCAGTATTTT. Its translation: CASSQASAHGADTQYF.

The chain recombines TRBV4-2 with TRBJ2-1; possibly TRBD2 for D (5 bases). Trimming shortened V by 1 base and J by 1 base, and 11 bases separated the two germline ends. The germline V gene encodes CDR1 LGHNA and CDR2 YNFKEQ. The CDR3 is made up of 16 amino acids. In nucleotides, the CDR3 is TGTGCCAGCAGCCAAGGCAACGGGGAGTCCTACAATGAGCAGTTCTTC. It is translated as CASSQGNGESYNEQFF.

The chain employs TRBV4-3 and TRBJ2-1; D is perhaps TRBD2 (5 bases). The germline CDR1 and CDR2 sequences are LGHNA and YSLEER. V was clipped by 0 bases and J by 8 bases, with 14 bases between them. This CDR3 is built from 15 residues. As DNA, the CDR3 is TGCGCCAGCAGCCAAGACCCCGAGGGAAGGGATGAGCAGTTCTTC. Translation: CASSQDPEGRDEQFF.

The chain recombines TRBV5-4 with TRBJ2-1; TRBD2 might be the D (6 bases). This CDR3 is 15 amino acids long. Germline V lookup: CDR1 SGHNT, CDR2 YYREEE (reference sequence). Trimming shortened V by 2 bases and J by 7 bases, and 16 bases separated the two germline ends. The CDR3 region is CASSLVIAESNEQFF. The CDR3 DNA sequence: TGTGCCAGCAGCTTAGTGATAGCGGAAAGTAATGAGCAGTTCTTC.

The chain links TRBV18 to TRBJ2-5; the D gene is possibly TRBD1 (5 bases). The CDR3 has 13 residues. Trimming pared 3 bases from V and 4 bases from J, leaving 9 bases between. In germline, CDR1 is KGHSH, CDR2 LQKENI. As DNA, the CDR3 is TGTGCCAGCTCACCGGGGCTTCGAGAGACCCAGTACTTC. This sequence encodes CASSPGLRETQYF.

The V call is TRBV2, the J call TRBJ1-1; the D is unclear. CDR1 is SNHLY and CDR2 is FYNNEI in the germline V gene. The CDR3 consists of 12 residues. Trimming shortened V by 6 bases and J by 1 base, and 6 bases separated the two germline ends. CDR3: CASREANTEAFF. CDR3 nucleotides: TGTGCCAGCAGAGAGGCGAACACTGAAGCTTTCTTT.

This chain joins TRBV27 and TRBJ2-1, with 12 bases identical to TRBD2. With V trimmed by 1 base and J by 8 bases, 9 bases remained unmatched. In germline, CDR1 is MNHEY, CDR2 SMNVEV (reference sequence). The CDR3 sequence is 17 residues long. The CDR3 sequence is CASSLLGLAGGGDEQFF. CDR3 in DNA: TGTGCCAGCAGTTTATTAGGGCTAGCGGGAGGGGGCGATGAGCAGTTCTTC.

This chain joins TRBV6-5 and TRBJ1-2, with D perhaps TRBD1 (5 bases). The CDR3 covers 12 residues. Trimming removed 6 bases from V and 8 bases from J, with 13 bases in between. Germline V CDR1 and CDR2: MNHEY, SVGAGI. CDR3 coding DNA: TGTGCCAGCAGAGATCCAGGGCACGGCTACACCTTC. Residues: CASRDPGHGYTF.

This clone has only one observation. This rearrangement joins TRBV20-1 to TRBJ2-5; 9 positions agree with TRBD2. The junction had 6 bases not matched to a gene; V was cut back by 3 bases and J by 4 bases. Germline lookup yields CDR1 DFQATT and CDR2 SNEGSKA (reference sequence). The CDR3 consists of 14 residues. The CDR3 is CSASLAGGVETQYF. Here the CDR3 DNA reads TGCAGTGCTAGTTTGGCGGGAGGGGTAGAGACCCAGTACTTC.

The chain carries TRBV4-2 and TRBJ1-4; 7 nucleotides line up with TRBD1. V was clipped by 0 bases and J by 7 bases; unmatched bases: 5. CDR3 length: 15 residues. CDR1 is LGHNA and CDR2 is YNFKEQ in the germline V gene. The CDR3 DNA reads as TGTGCCAGCAGCCAAGAGACAGGGAACGTTGAAAAACTGTTTTTT. Translation: CASSQETGNVEKLFF.

The chain couples TRBV7-2 to TRBJ2-5; maybe TRBD2 (5 bases). The CDR3 contains 14 residues. Trimming removed 4 bases from V and 5 bases from J, with 14 bases in between. The germline V gene encodes CDR1 SGHTA and CDR2 FQGNSA. The CDR3 region is CASSYSAPGETQYF. The CDR3 nucleotides read TGTGCCAGCAGCTACTCAGCCCCGGGGGAGACCCAGTACTTC.

The gene calls are TRBV7-9 and TRBJ2-4; possible D gene TRBD1, 6 bases. Germline-derived CDR1 and CDR2 are SEHNR and FQNEAQ (reference sequence). Trimming removed 6 bases from V and 8 bases from J, with 11 bases in between. The CDR3 contains 12 residues. In nucleotides, the CDR3 is TGTGCCAGCAGGGACAGCCAGGACATTCAGTACTTC. This encodes CASRDSQDIQYF.

The rearrangement uses TRBV5-1 and TRBJ2-7; 10 bases line up with TRBD1. Losses at the gene ends were 5 bases for V and 3 bases for J; bases not matched to a gene: 11. The CDR3 runs to 16 residues. The germline V gene has CDR1 SGHRS and CDR2 YFSETQ. In DNA, the CDR3 is TGCGCCAGCAGTTCAGGTACCCGGGACAGGGGCTACGAGCAGTACTTC. Protein sequence: CASSSGTRDRGYEQYF.

J is TRBJ2-2 and V is TRBV27; D may be TRBD1 (6 bases). The CDR3 is 14 residues long. The germline V and J ends were trimmed by 6 bases and 1 base, with 9 bases remaining between them. Germline CDR1 reads MNHEY; CDR2 reads SMNVEV (reference sequence). The CDR3: CASSPDRNTGELFF. Here the CDR3 DNA reads TGTGCCAGCAGCCCGGACAGGAACACCGGGGAGCTGTTTTTT.

The rearrangement joins TRBV27 to TRBJ1-6, with a tentative D call TRBD1 (5 bases). The CDR3 has 16 residues. Deletions cut 8 bases from V and 3 bases from J, with 17 bases between. CDR1 is MNHEY, CDR2 SMNVEV, per germline (reference sequence). CDR3 nucleotide sequence: TGTGCCAGCGGGCTGGGTCCGGGGGGCTATAATTCACCCCTCCACTTT. It is translated as CASGLGPGGYNSPLHF.

J is TRBJ1-1 and V is TRBV3-1 (or the pseudogene TRBV3-2), with no clear D. The length of the CDR3 is 16 residues. Germline CDR1 is LGHDT and CDR2 is YNNKEL (reference sequence). V was shortened by 4 bases and J by 0 bases, with 15 bases between the two germline ends. The CDR3 spells CASSPVLRAVNTEAFF. The DNA for the CDR3 is TGTGCCAGCAGCCCTGTGCTTCGAGCTGTGAACACTGAAGCTTTCTTT.